This TCR beta chain was recorded in a study of blood T cell repertoires in COVID-19. Across the whole study: COVID-19 samples collected from the United States, Italy and Spain covered acute and convalescent phases. The cDNA or gDNA used as material had been derived from T cells, B-cell-depleted T cells, or PBMCs.

V was shortened by 3 bases and J by 7 bases, with 11 bases between the two germline ends. Germline loops: CDR1 SGHRS, CDR2 YFSETQ. The CDR3 has 13 residues. Study processing details: Cell counts per sample came from amplifying reference gene primers. Profiling relied on immunoSEQ multiplex PCR, and the TCRdb table lists in-frame clones only, not all of them. V, J and clone size reflect that table, while D and trimming were determined from the DNA. The table shows approximately 170,000 clones, with roughly nine tenths occurring only once. This TCR derives from a man between 65 and 79 years old with acute or convalescent COVID-19. The chain joins TRBV5-1 to TRBJ2-1; D not resolved. Sequencing was carried out using peripheral blood. CDR3 amino acids: CASSSPVLNEQFF. The CDR3 DNA sequence: TGCGCCAGCAGCTCCCCCGTCCTGAATGAGCAGTTCTTC.